The entry below describes one T cell receptor (beta chain). The data derive from a study of shared clonotypes between healthy human individuals. Unmatched junction bases numbered 10, after V lost 0 bases and J lost 6 bases. The CDR3 extends over 18 amino acids. From germline, CDR1 is MGHRA and CDR2 YSYEKL. Some clones are missing from TCRdb's copy, which holds only in-frame ones; the method was immunoSEQ multiplex PCR. The profile shows some 550,000 clones, about 97% of them singletons. The receptor's source is a woman aged 30 to 39 in good health. Material for sequencing was naive CD4+ T cells sorted from blood. The subset here: CD45RA+ positively selected. V is TRBV4-1 and J is TRBJ2-1; 11 bases match TRBD2. In DNA, the CDR3 is TGCGCCAGCAGCCAAGAGCGTAGTTATAGCGGGGGGGGCAATGAGCAGTTCTTC. Translating gives CASSQERSYSGGGNEQFF.